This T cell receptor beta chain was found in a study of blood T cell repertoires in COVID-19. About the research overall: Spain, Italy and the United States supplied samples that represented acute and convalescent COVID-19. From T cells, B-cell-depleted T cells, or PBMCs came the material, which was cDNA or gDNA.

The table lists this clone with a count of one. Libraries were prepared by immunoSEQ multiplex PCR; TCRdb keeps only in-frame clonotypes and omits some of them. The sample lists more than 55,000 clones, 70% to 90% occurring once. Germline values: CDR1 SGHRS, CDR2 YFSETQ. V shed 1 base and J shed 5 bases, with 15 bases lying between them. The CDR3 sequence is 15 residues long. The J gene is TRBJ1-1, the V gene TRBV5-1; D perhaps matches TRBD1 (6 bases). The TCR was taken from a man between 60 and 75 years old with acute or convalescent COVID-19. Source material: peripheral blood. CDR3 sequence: CASSLRAGDRTEAFF. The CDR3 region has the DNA TGCGCCAGCAGCTTGCGGGCAGGGGATCGGACTGAAGCTTTCTTT.